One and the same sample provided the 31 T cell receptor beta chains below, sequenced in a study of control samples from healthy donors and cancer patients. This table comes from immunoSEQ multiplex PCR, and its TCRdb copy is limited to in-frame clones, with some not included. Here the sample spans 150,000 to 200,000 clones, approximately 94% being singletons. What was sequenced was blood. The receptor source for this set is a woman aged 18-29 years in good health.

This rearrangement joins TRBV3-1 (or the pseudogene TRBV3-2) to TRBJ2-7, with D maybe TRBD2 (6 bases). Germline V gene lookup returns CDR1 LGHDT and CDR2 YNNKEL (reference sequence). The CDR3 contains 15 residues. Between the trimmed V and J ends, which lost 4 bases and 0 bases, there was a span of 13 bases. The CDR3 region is CASSPFAGSSYEQYF. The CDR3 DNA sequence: TGTGCCAGCAGCCCGTTCGCGGGGAGCTCCTACGAGCAGTACTTC.

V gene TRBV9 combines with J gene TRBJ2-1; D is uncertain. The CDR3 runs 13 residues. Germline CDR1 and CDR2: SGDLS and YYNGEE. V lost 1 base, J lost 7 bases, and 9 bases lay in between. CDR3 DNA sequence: TGTGCCAGCAGCGTAAATAGATGGAATGAGCAGTTCTTC. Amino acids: CASSVNRWNEQFF.

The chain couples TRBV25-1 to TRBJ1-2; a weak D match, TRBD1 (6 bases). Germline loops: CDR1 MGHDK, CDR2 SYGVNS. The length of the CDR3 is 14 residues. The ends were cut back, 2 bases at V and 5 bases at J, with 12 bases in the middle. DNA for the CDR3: TGTGCCAGCAGTGAAGAGGACAGCCCGTATGGCTACACCTTC. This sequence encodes CASSEEDSPYGYTF.

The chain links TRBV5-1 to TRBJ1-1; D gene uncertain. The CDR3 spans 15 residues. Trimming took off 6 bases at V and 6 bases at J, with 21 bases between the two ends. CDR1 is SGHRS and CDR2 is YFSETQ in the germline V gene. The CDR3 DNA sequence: TGCGCCAGCACCCCAAGGGTAGTAAGGGCCCCTGAAGCTTTCTTT. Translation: CASTPRVVRAPEAFF. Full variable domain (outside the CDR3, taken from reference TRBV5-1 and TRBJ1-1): KAGVTQTPRYLIKTRGQQVTLSCSPISGHRSVSWYQQTPGQGLQFLFEYFSETQRNKGNFPGRFSGRQFSNSRSEMNVSTLELGDSALYLCASTPRVVRAPEAFFGQGTRLTVV.

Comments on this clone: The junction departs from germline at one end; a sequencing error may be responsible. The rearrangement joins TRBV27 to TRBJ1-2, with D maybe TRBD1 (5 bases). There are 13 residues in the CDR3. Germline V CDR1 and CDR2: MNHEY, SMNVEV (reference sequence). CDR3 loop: CASSLWGGDGYAF. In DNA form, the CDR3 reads TGTGCCAGCAGTTTATGGGGAGGGGACGGCTACGCCTTC.

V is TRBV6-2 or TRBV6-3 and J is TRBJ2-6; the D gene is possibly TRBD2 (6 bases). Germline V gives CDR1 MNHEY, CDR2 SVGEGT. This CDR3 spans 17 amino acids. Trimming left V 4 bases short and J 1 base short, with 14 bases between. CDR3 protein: CASSSMTGDSGANVLTF. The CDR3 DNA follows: TGTGCCAGCAGTTCGATGACGGGGGATTCTGGGGCCAACGTCCTGACTTTC.

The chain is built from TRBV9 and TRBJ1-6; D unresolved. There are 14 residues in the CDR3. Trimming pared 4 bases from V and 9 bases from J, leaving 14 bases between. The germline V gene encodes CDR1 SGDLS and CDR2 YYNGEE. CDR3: CASSWTDVGSPLHF. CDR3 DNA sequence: TGTGCCAGCAGCTGGACGGACGTCGGTTCACCCCTCCACTTT.

The CDR3 DNA is TGTGCCAGCAGTGAGGTGCTTACCTATAATTCACCCCTCCACTTT. Translated: CASSEVLTYNSPLHF. The chain combines TRBV2 with TRBJ1-6; unclear D gene. V dropped 3 bases and J dropped 2 bases, with 8 bases sitting between them. This CDR3 comprises 15 residues. CDR1 and CDR2 from the germline V gene are SNHLY and FYNNEI.

The CDR3 DNA reads TGTGCCAGCAGCTTAGCGGGGTTTGGGAACACCGGGGAGCTGTTTTTT. Protein product: CASSLAGFGNTGELFF. This chain joins TRBV7-2 and TRBJ2-2, with D unresolved. V shed 0 bases and J shed 1 base, with 9 bases lying between them. Per germline, CDR1 SGHTA and CDR2 FQGNSA. The CDR3 covers 16 residues.

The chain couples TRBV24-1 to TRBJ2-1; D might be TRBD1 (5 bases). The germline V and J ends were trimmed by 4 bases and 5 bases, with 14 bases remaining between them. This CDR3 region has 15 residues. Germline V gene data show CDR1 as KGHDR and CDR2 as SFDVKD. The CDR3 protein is CATSETVGRDNEQFF. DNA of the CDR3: TGTGCCACCAGTGAAACAGTGGGCAGGGACAATGAGCAGTTCTTC.

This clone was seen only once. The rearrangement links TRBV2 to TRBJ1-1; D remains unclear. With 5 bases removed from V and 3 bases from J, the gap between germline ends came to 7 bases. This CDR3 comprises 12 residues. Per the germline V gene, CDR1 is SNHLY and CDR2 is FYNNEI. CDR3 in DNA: TGTGCCAGCAGTCCGGAATACACTGAAGCTTTCTTT. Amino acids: CASSPEYTEAFF.

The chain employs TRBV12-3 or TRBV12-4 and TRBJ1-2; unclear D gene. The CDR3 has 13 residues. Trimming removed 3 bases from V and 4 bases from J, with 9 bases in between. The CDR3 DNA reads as TGTGCCAGCAGTTTGACGCATGCCTATGGCTACACCTTC. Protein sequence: CASSLTHAYGYTF.

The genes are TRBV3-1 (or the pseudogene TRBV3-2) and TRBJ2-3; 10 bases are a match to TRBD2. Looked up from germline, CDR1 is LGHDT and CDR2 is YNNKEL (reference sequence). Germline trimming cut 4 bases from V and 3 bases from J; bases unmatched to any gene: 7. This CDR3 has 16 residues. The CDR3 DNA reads TGTGCCAGCAGCCCCTTAAGCGGGAGGGGAACAGATACGCAGTATTTT. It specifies CASSPLSGRGTDTQYF.

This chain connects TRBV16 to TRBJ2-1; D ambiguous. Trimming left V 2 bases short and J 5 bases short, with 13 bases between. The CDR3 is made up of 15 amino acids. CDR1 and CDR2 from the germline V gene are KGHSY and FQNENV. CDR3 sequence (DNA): TGTGCCAGCAGCCAACCTCAGGTCCAGAACAATGAGCAGTTCTTC. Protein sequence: CASSQPQVQNNEQFF.

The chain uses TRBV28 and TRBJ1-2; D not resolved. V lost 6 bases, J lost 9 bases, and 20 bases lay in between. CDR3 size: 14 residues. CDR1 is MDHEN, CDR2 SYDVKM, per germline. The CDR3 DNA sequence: TGTGCCAGCAGCGTGAGGCCAGGCCTGACCAGCTACACCTTC. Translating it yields CASSVRPGLTSYTF.

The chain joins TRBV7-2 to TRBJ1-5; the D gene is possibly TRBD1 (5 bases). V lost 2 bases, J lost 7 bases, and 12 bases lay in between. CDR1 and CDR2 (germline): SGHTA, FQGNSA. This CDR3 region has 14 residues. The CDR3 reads CASSLIAGRQPQHF. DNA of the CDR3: TGTGCCAGCAGCTTAATCGCAGGGCGCCAGCCCCAGCATTTT.

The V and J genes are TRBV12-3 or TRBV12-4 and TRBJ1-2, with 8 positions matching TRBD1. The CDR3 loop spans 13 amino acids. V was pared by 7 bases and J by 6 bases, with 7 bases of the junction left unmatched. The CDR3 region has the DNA TGTGCCAGCAATCCAGGGGGCGGCGATGGCTACACCTTC. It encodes CASNPGGGDGYTF.

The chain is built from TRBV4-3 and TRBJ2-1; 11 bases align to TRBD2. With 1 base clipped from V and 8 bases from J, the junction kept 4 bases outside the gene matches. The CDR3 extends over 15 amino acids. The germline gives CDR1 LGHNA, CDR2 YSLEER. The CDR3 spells CASSQGSGRGYEQFF. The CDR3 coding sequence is TGCGCCAGCAGCCAAGGTAGCGGGAGGGGGTATGAGCAGTTCTTC.

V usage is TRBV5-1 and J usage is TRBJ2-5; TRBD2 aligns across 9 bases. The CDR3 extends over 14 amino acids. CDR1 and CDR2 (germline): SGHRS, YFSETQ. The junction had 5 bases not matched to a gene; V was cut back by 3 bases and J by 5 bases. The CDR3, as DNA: TGCGCCAGCAGCTCTTCTAGCGGGGTGGAGACCCAGTACTTC. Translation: CASSSSSGVETQYF.

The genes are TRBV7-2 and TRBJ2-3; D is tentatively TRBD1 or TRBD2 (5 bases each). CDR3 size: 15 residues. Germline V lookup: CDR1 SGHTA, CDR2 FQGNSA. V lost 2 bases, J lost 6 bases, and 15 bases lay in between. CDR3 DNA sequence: TGTGCCAGCAGCTTATACCCGGGGCGCCAGGATACGCAGTATTTT. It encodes CASSLYPGRQDTQYF. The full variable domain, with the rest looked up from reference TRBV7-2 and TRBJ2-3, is GAGVSQSPSNKVTEKGKDVELRCDPISGHTALYWYRQSLGQGLEFLIYFQGNSAPDKSGLPSDRFSAERTGGSVSTLTIQRTQQEDSAVYLCASSLYPGRQDTQYFGPGTRLTVL.

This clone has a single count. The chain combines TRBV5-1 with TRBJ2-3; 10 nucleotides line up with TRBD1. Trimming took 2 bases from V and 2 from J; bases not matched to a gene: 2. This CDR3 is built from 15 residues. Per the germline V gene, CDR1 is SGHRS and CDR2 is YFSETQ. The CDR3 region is CASSFGQGDTDTQYF. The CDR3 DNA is TGCGCCAGCAGCTTCGGACAGGGGGACACAGATACGCAGTATTTT. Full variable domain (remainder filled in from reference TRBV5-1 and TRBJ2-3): KAGVTQTPRYLIKTRGQQVTLSCSPISGHRSVSWYQQTPGQGLQFLFEYFSETQRNKGNFPGRFSGRQFSNSRSEMNVSTLELGDSALYLCASSFGQGDTDTQYFGPGTRLTVL.

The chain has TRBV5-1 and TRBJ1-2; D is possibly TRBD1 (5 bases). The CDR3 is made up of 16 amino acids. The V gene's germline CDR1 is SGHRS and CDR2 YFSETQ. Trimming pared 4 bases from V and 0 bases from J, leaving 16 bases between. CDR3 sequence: CASSQIPGPANYGYTF. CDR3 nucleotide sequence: TGCGCCAGCAGCCAAATCCCGGGGCCTGCTAACTATGGCTACACCTTC.

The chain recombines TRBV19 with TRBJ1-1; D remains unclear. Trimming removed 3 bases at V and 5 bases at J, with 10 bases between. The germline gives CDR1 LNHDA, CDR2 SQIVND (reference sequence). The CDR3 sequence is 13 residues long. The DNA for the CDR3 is TGTGCCAGTAGTATTCTTATAGGAACTGAAGCTTTCTTT. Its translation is CASSILIGTEAFF.

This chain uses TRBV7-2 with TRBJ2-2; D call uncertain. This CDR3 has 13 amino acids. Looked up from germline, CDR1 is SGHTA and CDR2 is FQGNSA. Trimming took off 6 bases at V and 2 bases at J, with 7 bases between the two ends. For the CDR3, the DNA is TGTGCCAGCAGGTTGCTTAACACCGGGGAGCTGTTTTTT. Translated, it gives CASRLLNTGELFF.

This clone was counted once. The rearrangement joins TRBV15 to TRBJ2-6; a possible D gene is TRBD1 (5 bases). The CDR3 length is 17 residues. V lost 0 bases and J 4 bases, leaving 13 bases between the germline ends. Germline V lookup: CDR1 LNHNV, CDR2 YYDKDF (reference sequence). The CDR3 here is CATSRERRGPGANVLTF. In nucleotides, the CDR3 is TGTGCCACCAGCAGAGAACGAAGGGGTCCCGGGGCCAACGTCCTGACTTTC.

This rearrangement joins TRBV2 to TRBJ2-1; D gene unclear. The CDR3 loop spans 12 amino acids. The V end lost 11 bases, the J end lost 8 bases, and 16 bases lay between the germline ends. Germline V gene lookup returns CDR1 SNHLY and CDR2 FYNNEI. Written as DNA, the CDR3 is TGTGCCCCCCGGGTGCTTGGCGATGAGCAGTTCTTC. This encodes CAPRVLGDEQFF.

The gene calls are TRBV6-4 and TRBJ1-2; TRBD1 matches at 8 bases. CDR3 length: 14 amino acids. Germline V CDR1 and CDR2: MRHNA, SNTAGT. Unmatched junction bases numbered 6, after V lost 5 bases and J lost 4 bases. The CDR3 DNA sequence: TGTGCCAGCAGTTCCGGGACAGGTCCCTATGGCTACACCTTC. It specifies CASSSGTGPYGYTF.

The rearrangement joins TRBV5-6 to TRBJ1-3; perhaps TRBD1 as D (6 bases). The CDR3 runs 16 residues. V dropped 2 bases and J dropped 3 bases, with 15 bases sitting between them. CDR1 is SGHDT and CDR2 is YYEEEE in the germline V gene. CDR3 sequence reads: CASSLIGAGDGNTIYF. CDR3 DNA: TGTGCCAGCAGCTTAATCGGGGCAGGGGATGGAAACACCATATATTTT.

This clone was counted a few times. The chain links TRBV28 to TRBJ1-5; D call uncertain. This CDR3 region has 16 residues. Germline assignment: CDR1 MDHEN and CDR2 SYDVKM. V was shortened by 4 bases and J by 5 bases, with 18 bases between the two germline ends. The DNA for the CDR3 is TGTGCCAGCAGTTCTAGACATGCTCTAATTTATCAGCCCCAGCATTTT. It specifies CASSSRHALIYQPQHF. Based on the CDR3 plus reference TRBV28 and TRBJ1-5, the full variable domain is DVKVTQSSRYLVKRTGEKVFLECVQDMDHENMFWYRQDPGLGLRLIYFSYDVKMKEKGDIPEGYSVSREKKERFSLILESASTNQTSMYLCASSSRHALIYQPQHFGDGTRLSIL.

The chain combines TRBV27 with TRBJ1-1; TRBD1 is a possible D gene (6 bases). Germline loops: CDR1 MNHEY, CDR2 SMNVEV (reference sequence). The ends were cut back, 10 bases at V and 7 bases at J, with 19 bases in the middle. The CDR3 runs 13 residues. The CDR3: CATRTGNGGEAFF. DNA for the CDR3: TGTGCCACCCGAACAGGGAATGGTGGTGAAGCTTTCTTT.

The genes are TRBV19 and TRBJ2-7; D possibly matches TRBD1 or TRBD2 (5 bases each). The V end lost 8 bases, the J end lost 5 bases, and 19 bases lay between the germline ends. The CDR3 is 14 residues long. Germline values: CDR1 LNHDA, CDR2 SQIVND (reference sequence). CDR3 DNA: TGTGCCAGTCAGGCCGGGAAGGGGTACGACGAGCAGTACTTC. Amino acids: CASQAGKGYDEQYF.